This T cell receptor (beta chain) was retrieved from a study of blood T cell repertoires in COVID-19. Study-level background: Whether acute or convalescent, the COVID-19 samples came from the United States, Italy and Spain.

This clone was observed a few times. Measured with immunoSEQ multiplex PCR; TCRdb has only the in-frame clones, and not every one. The sample shows about 320,000 clones, 85% to 95% of them seen only once. Membership in each cohort depended on participant-reported clinical history. This CDR3 contains 19 residues. CDR1 is MNHEY and CDR2 is SMNVEV in the germline V gene (reference sequence). Trimming removed 5 bases from V and 0 bases from J, with 23 bases in between. The chain is built from TRBV27 and TRBJ2-1; TRBD2 is a possible D gene (5 bases). The source material was PBMCs or T cells enriched from blood (not recorded which). This clonotype originated in a woman aged 30 to 39 who had been exposed to COVID-19. CDR3 in amino acids: CASSPMAGAYFASYNEQFF. Written as DNA, the CDR3 is TGTGCCAGCAGTCCCATGGCGGGCGCGTACTTTGCCTCCTACAATGAGCAGTTCTTC.